This T cell receptor (beta chain) was sequenced for a study of a mutant IDH1 vaccine in newly diagnosed glioma. Study overall: A 62.5% male, 37.5% female split and a mean age of about 40 years characterized treated patients. The therapy given earlier, which was standard therapy, consisted of radiotherapy, temozolomide, or both, and most of the patients received both.

This sample's time point: week 47, end of study. Doses of 300 ug of mutant IDH1 20-mer peptide were given with topical imiquimod. Administration of eight vaccinations to patients took place in weeks 1, 3, 5, 7, 11, 15, 19, 23. Donor tumors were new WHO grade 3 or 4 IDH1-mutant, ATRX-lost astrocytomas. The CDR3 length is 13 residues. V shed 6 bases and J 7 bases; nucleotides not matched to a gene: 7. In germline, CDR1 is MNHEY, CDR2 SVGAGI. As to this clone: As yet, its antigen is unknown.

Measured with immunoSEQ multiplex PCR; TCRdb has only the in-frame clones, and not every one. The top ten clones hold around 2.2% of a sample with about 32,000 clones, roughly nine tenths of them seen once. The chain uses TRBV6-5 and TRBJ1-2; 8 bases align to TRBD1. The starting material was PBMCs, obtained from a glioma patient whose treatment included an IDH1 peptide vaccine. This clonotype originated in a man between 40 and 49 years old with glioma. The CDR3 nucleotides read TGTGCCAGCAGAGACAGGGGAGCAGGTGGCTACACCTTC. Translated: CASRDRGAGGYTF.